Below, one T cell receptor beta chain is given with its context. This clonotype was counted many times. It has no known antigen specificity. Base qualities are missing; no much larger clone stands one base away. The sample originates from a study of spatial heterogeneity in lung cancer (dated by TCRdb to about 2019). Notes on the research overall: Beta-chain transcripts were consistently detected in greater numbers than alpha-chain transcripts, which likely reflected higher beta-chain transcript abundance. In the raw uncorrected reads, each unique combination of TCR and UMI appeared more than ten times on average. TCR alpha and beta repertoires were quantitatively compared across multiple tumor regions, matched nontumor lung and blood in non-small cell lung cancer. Nonsynonymous mutation counts, determined by whole-exome sequencing of tumor tissue, were related to TCR repertoire features. At surgery, both alpha and beta chains were TCR-sequenced in around 240 tumor regions, approximately 64 matched nontumor lung samples and some 58 PBMC samples. What the authors observed across the whole study: Additional single-cell paired TCR alpha and beta sequencing was considered necessary to confirm, at a functional level, the hypothesis that regional TCRs recognize regional mutations.

The time point tag for this specimen amounts to: sample taken at primary tumor resection. The donors were some 70 patients from the lung TRACERx cohort who had early-stage, untreated non-small cell lung cancer. Without any cell sorting, TCR sequencing was performed on whole RNA extracted either from tumor and nontumor lung tissue or from cryopreserved PBMC samples. Only patients with enough RNA available from two or more tumor regions were chosen for TCR sequencing. Before being selected, tumor and adjacent nontumor lung specimens were reviewed by a lung pathologist. The trim is 9 bases for V and 3 bases for J, with a gap of 13 bases between the germline ends. The CDR3 goes from the cysteine to the phenylalanine over 13 residues. Only the CDR3 portion is preserved as DNA: 39 bases, with reading frame beginning at the first base. Receptor libraries were prepared by 5' RACE. Reads for this sample came from a NextSeq 500. In the TCR library protocol, a unique molecular identifier was attached to each TCR cDNA molecule so that PCR and sequencing errors could be corrected. In the original analysis: Decombinator tools were used for TCR identification, UMI-based error correction and CDR3 extraction. TCRs above a frequency of 2 per 1,000, corresponding to the top 1% of the tumor frequency distribution, were defined as expanded. Each repertoire was subsampled 100 times to 5,000 TCRs, after which Renyi diversity was computed with the R vegan package. CDR3 similarity networks were built from amino acid triplet string-kernel similarity, with CDR3s being connected when pairwise similarity was above 0.82. Using fastp at Q25 and MiXCR, TCRdb reprocessed the public reads and kept productive beta chains. CDR3 protein sequences are deduplicated, and each keeps its most common genes and DNA. These V and J calls are TCRdb output, not the study's own analysis. A total of over 6,000 distinct CDR3 sequences appear in this sample, over 9.5% of them only once. The top ten hold approximately 25% of the sample.

This sequence uses TRBV12-3 or TRBV12-4 and TRBJ2-3, and perhaps TRBD1 as D gene, on 6 matching bases. The specimen was normal lung tissue next to the tumor, collected at surgery. The TCR comes from a male donor with early-stage non-small cell lung cancer. The base sequence is TGTGCCAGTTTATACCAGGGGACAGATACGCAGTATTTT. Translated, it gives CASLYQGTDTQYF.